The subject of this entry is one T cell receptor beta chain. The sample comes from a study of control samples from healthy donors and cancer patients. CDR3 length: 13 residues. With V trimmed by 4 bases and J by 6 bases, 3 bases remained unmatched. Germline-derived CDR1 and CDR2 are ENHRY and SYGVKD. TCRdb's copy holds only in-frame clones and misses some; the assay was immunoSEQ multiplex PCR. Among fewer than 300,000 clones, roughly 80% were seen once, and the ten largest hold roughly 15%. The sequenced material came from PBMCs. This receptor was obtained from a woman in her sixties or seventies with lung cancer. V usage is TRBV10-3 and J usage is TRBJ1-2; the match to TRBD1 covers 9 bases. The CDR3 nucleotides read TGTGCCATCAGTGGGACAGGGGAAGATGGCTACACCTTC. This codes for CAISGTGEDGYTF.